Below, one TCR beta chain is given with its context. Its antigen is not identified. In germline, CDR1 is WNHNN, CDR2 SYGVQD (reference sequence). The CDR3 runs to 11 residues. Trimming cost V 6 bases and J 7 bases, with 7 bases left between them. The protocol was immunoSEQ multiplex PCR, while the TCRdb copy is restricted to in-frame clones and leaves out a portion. The table shows 45,000 to 65,000 clones, with approximately 88% occurring only once. This record comes from a study of T cell responses to AZD1222 COVID-19 vaccine. Background on the study: Second-dose intervals of approximately 4 or approximately 12 weeks were pooled. Overall study results and limits: Baseline seropositivity characterized only a handful of AZD1222 recipients. Spike was spanned by vaccine-associated CD4 TCRs, which were dominant at 160-218 and 743-854.

The material was peripheral blood, obtained on day 0 of AZD1222 vaccination. The V and J genes are TRBV10-1 and TRBJ1-5; D gene ambiguous. This TCR came from an adult in good health. The CDR3 DNA is TGCGCCAGCAGGACCACGCAGCCCCAGCATTTT. Translated, it gives CASRTTQPQHF.